The 10 T cell receptor beta chains below were found in one sample sequenced in a study of Ad26.COV2.S vaccination and SARS-CoV-2 variants. Treatment: roughly 19 received Ad26.COV2.S at low or high dose, single or two shots; a few received placebo; per-sample allocation not given. Vaccine and placebo recipients were sampled on day 63 after the first injection. Assay used: immunoSEQ multiplex PCR; TCRdb lists only in-frame clones, some missing. The sample lists 300,000 to 350,000 clones; 80% to 90% were seen once. The sequencing used peripheral blood, collected in a trial of Ad26.COV2.S vaccine versus placebo. The source of these receptors is a person between 18 and 59 years old who received the Ad26.COV2.S COVID-19 vaccine or a placebo.

This sequence joins TRBV19 and TRBJ1-2, with 7 bases identical to TRBD1. Germline trimming cut 3 bases from V and 8 bases from J; bases unmatched to any gene: 6. The CDR3 spans 13 residues. Germline V gene data show CDR1 as LNHDA and CDR2 as SQIVND (reference sequence). The CDR3 DNA reads TGTGCCAGTAGTATCCGACAGGGTTGGGGCTACACCTTC. This translates into CASSIRQGWGYTF.

This chain joins TRBV13 and TRBJ1-4; weak D call: TRBD1 (6 bases). The CDR3 length is 14 residues. With 3 bases removed from V and 4 bases from J, the gap between germline ends came to 9 bases. The V gene's germline CDR1 is PRHDT and CDR2 FYEKMQ (reference sequence). The CDR3 reads CASSLRGGNEKLFF. CDR3 coding DNA: TGTGCCAGCAGCTTGAGAGGGGGTAATGAAAAACTGTTTTTT.

The chain joins TRBV6-5 to TRBJ2-1; 7 bases fit TRBD2. This CDR3 spans 15 amino acids. The germline V gene has CDR1 MNHEY and CDR2 SVGAGI. Unmatched junction bases numbered 11, after V lost 3 bases and J lost 9 bases. The CDR3 loop is CASSYLAGVESEQFF. The DNA of the CDR3 is TGTGCCAGCAGTTATCTCGCGGGGGTAGAGAGTGAGCAGTTCTTC.

The chain combines TRBV13 with TRBJ1-1; D gene uncertain. Trimming shortened V by 5 bases and J by 7 bases, and 17 bases separated the two germline ends. CDR3 length equals 14 residues. Germline V gene sequence: CDR1 PRHDT, CDR2 FYEKMQ (reference sequence). The CDR3 sequence: CASSPDGYLLEAFF. In nucleotides, the CDR3 is TGTGCCAGCAGCCCGGACGGCTACCTACTTGAAGCTTTCTTT.

The chain uses TRBV9 and TRBJ2-5; perhaps TRBD2 as D (5 bases). V was clipped by 8 bases and J by 4 bases, with 12 bases between them. CDR1 SGDLS and CDR2 YYNGEE come from the germline V gene. This CDR3 is 12 amino acids long. CDR3 sequence reads: CASAPGLETQYF. CDR3 nucleotides: TGTGCCAGTGCGCCGGGGTTAGAGACCCAGTACTTC.

The rearrangement uses TRBV7-2 and TRBJ2-5; D is possibly TRBD2 (5 bases). Per the germline V gene, CDR1 is SGHTA and CDR2 is FQGNSA. V was clipped by 5 bases and J by 7 bases, with 14 bases between them. This CDR3 region has 13 residues. CDR3 sequence (DNA): TGTGCCAGCAGCCCGAGGAGCCGGGGGACCCAGTACTTC. Protein: CASSPRSRGTQYF.

This clone was picked up one time. The chain has TRBV6-6 and TRBJ2-7; D unclear. The CDR3 length is 13 residues. Trimming stripped 0 bases from V and 2 bases from J, with 5 bases between. Germline CDR1 MNHNY, CDR2 SVGAGI (reference sequence). The chain's CDR3 is CASSYSDPYEQYF. The CDR3 DNA follows: TGTGCCAGCAGTTACTCGGACCCCTACGAGCAGTACTTC.

The genes are TRBV19 and TRBJ2-1; D is ambiguous. Between the trimmed V and J ends, which lost 5 bases and 0 bases, there was a span of 11 bases. Germline CDR1 LNHDA, CDR2 SQIVND (reference sequence). This CDR3 region has 15 residues. For the CDR3, the DNA is TGTGCCAGTAGTCGGTCCGATAGCTCCTACAATGAGCAGTTCTTC. Its protein is CASSRSDSSYNEQFF.

A single count supports this clone. V usage is TRBV5-1 and J usage is TRBJ1-1; 8 nucleotides align to TRBD1. This CDR3 comprises 15 residues. The V and J ends lost 3 bases and 5 bases, in that order; junction bases with no gene match: 9. Germline CDR1 is SGHRS and CDR2 is YFSETQ. CDR3: CASSSPGQGETEAFF. CDR3 DNA sequence: TGCGCCAGCAGCTCACCCGGACAGGGTGAAACTGAAGCTTTCTTT. Complete variable domain (other parts from reference TRBV5-1 and TRBJ1-1): KAGVTQTPRYLIKTRGQQVTLSCSPISGHRSVSWYQQTPGQGLQFLFEYFSETQRNKGNFPGRFSGRQFSNSRSEMNVSTLELGDSALYLCASSSPGQGETEAFFGQGTRLTVV.

J is TRBJ2-3 and V is TRBV6-6; the D gene is possibly TRBD1 (5 bases). Trimming took off 5 bases at V and 3 bases at J, with 12 bases between the two ends. CDR1 is MNHNY, CDR2 SVGAGI, per germline (reference sequence). The CDR3 totals 14 residues. In DNA, the CDR3 is TGTGCCAGCAGTGCACACCGACAGACAGATACGCAGTATTTT. The encoded protein is CASSAHRQTDTQYF.